This T cell receptor (beta chain) was retrieved from a study of shared clonotypes between healthy human individuals. Study-wide points: Relative to memory subsets, naive subsets generally showed larger estimated richness. Across a handful of donors, naive CD4 shared 4.5% to 6%, naive CD8 around 3.8%, memory CD4 roughly 2.3%, memory CD8 about 0.4%.

With respect to this clone: Antigen: not known.

The CDR3 loop spans 15 amino acids. Germline loops: CDR1 SGHTA, CDR2 FQGTGA. The V end lost 1 base, the J end lost 1 base, and 7 bases lay between the germline ends. Sequencing used immunoSEQ multiplex PCR; TCRdb keeps in-frame clones, though not all of them. Of some 790,000 clones in the sample, 72% are singletons; the top ten hold around 1.7%. CD4+ cells yielded CD45RA+ naive and CD45RA-negative memory subsets. The sequence came from a woman in her twenties or thirties in good health. V is TRBV7-3 and J is TRBJ2-2; D not certain. The sample comprised memory CD4+ T cells sorted from blood. The sample's subset: CD45RA-negative fraction. In DNA, the CDR3 is TGTGCCAGCAGCTTAATACGACAGAACACCGGGGAGCTGTTTTTT. Protein: CASSLIRQNTGELFF.